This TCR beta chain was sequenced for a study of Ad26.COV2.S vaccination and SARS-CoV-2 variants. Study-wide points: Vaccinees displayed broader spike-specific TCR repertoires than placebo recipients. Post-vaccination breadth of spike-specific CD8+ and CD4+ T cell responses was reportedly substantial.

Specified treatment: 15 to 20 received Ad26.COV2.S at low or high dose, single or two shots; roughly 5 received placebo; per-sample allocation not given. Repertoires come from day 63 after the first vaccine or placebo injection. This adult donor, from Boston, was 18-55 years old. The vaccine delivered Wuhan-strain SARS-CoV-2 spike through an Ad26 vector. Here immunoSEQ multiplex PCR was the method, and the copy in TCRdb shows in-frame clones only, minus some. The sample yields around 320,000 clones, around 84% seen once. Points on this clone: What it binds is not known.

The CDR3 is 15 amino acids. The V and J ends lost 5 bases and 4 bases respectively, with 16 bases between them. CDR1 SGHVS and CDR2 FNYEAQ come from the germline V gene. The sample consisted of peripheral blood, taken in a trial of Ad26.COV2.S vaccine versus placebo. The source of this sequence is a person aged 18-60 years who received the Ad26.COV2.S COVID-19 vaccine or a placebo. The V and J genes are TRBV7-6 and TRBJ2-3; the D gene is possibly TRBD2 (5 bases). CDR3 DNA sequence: TGTGCCAGCAGCCCGGACTGGTCTCGCGCAGATACGCAGTATTTT. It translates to CASSPDWSRADTQYF.